Following are 8 T cell receptor beta chains from one sample sequenced in a study of shared clonotypes between healthy human individuals. The assay was immunoSEQ multiplex PCR, and TCRdb's table has in-frame clones only and misses some. This table has around 510,000 clones, around 80% appearing once. Sequenced input: PBMCs. The receptor source for this set is a woman aged 40 to 50 in good health. Some clones in this sample may be carry-over from other donors' samples.

This sequence joins TRBV18 and TRBJ2-2; 9 nucleotides agree with TRBD2. CDR1 is KGHSH and CDR2 is LQKENI in the germline V gene. Losses at the gene ends were 4 bases for V and 8 bases for J; bases not matched to a gene: 8. This CDR3 is 15 amino acids long. The CDR3, as DNA: TGTGCCAGCTCACGCGAGCGGGAGGAGGATGGGGAGCTGTTTTTT. It translates to CASSREREEDGELFF.

This clone was observed a few times. V and J are TRBV12-5 and TRBJ2-2, with a weak D call TRBD2 (5 bases). There are 13 residues in the CDR3. CDR1 and CDR2 from the germline V gene are LGHNT and FRNRAP. V lost 6 bases and J lost 0, with 5 bases in between. CDR3 bases: TGTGCTAGTGGACTAGCGAACACCGGGGAGCTGTTTTTT. Translation: CASGLANTGELFF.

This clone occurred a few times. The sample contains more than one DNA sequence encoding this CDR3. The chain uses TRBV18 and TRBJ1-1; no definite D call. V was shortened by 2 bases and J by 6 bases, with 10 bases between the two germline ends. Germline V gives CDR1 KGHSH, CDR2 LQKENI. The CDR3 is 13 amino acids. CDR3 DNA sequence: TGTGCCAGCTCACCAACCGGTTACGCTGAAGCTTTCTTT. Its translation: CASSPTGYAEAFF.

The chain is built from TRBV28 and TRBJ2-3, with D unclear. Trimming removed 2 bases from V and 3 bases from J, with 3 bases in between. This CDR3 is 12 amino acids long. Per germline, CDR1 MDHEN and CDR2 SYDVKM. The CDR3 DNA follows: TGTGCCAGCAGTTTAGGGACAGATACGCAGTATTTT. The encoded protein is CASSLGTDTQYF.

V usage is TRBV6-1 and J usage is TRBJ2-7, with 8 positions matching TRBD1. Germline CDR1 reads MNHNS; CDR2 reads SASEGT. This CDR3 region has 15 residues. Trimming removed 10 bases from V and 3 bases from J; junction bases left unmatched: 14. CDR3 sequence reads: CATRPMTGVNYEQYF. The CDR3 nucleotides read TGTGCCACCCGACCGATGACAGGGGTTAACTACGAGCAGTACTTC.

The genes are TRBV4-3 and TRBJ2-1; tentatively, D is TRBD2 (5 bases). Germline V gene data show CDR1 as LGHNA and CDR2 as YSLEER. CDR3 length: 16 amino acids. The V end lost 1 base, the J end lost 8 bases, and 18 bases lay between the germline ends. The CDR3 reads CASSQVDSGQFDEQFF. CDR3 coding DNA: TGCGCCAGCAGCCAAGTGGACTCCGGCCAGTTCGATGAGCAGTTCTTC.

The count of this clone is one. The rearrangement uses TRBV21-1 and TRBJ2-7; TRBD2 was called by the table and not checked on the DNA. TRBV21-1 constitutes a pseudogene. This CDR3 is built from 15 residues. CDR3 amino acids: CASSGRGNSPYEQYF. The CDR3 DNA follows: TGTGCCAGCAGCGGACGGGGAAACTCCCCCTACGAGCAGTACTTC.

The chain uses TRBV11-2 and TRBJ2-5; weak D call: TRBD2 (5 bases). The CDR3 sequence is 14 residues long. Germline lookup yields CDR1 SGHAT and CDR2 FQNNGV. V was trimmed by 4 bases and J by 7 bases, leaving 16 bases between them. The DNA of the CDR3 is TGTGCCAGCAGCTCGGACTGGTTAGTGGGGACCCAGTACTTC. Translation: CASSSDWLVGTQYF. Using reference TRBV11-2 and TRBJ2-5 for the parts outside the CDR3, the full variable domain is EAGVAQSPRYKIIEKRQSVAFWCNPISGHATLYWYQQILGQGPKLLIQFQNNGVVDDSQLPKDRFSAERLKGVDSTLKIQPAKLEDSAVYLCASSSDWLVGTQYFGPGTRLLVL.